A single sample gave rise to the 29 T cell receptor beta chains below, sequenced in a study of human T cells and chemical hapten exposure. TCRdb used MiXCR to reprocess the 5' RACE reads, holding one entry per CDR3 protein. Of tens of thousands of distinct CDR3 sequences listed, about a sixth were seen once; the top ten hold under 7.5%. Total RNA came from unfractionated whole blood. Receptors originate from a female donor in good health.

This clonotype was observed a handful of times. V usage is TRBV24-1 and J usage is TRBJ2-2; the match to TRBD2 covers 9 bases. The CDR3 is 14 amino acids. Germline CDR1 and CDR2: KGHDR and SFDVKD. V lost 6 bases and J lost 7; bases outside the gene matches: 5. CDR3 sequence reads: CATSSAGGSGELFF. The CDR3 coding sequence is TGTGCCACCAGTTCCGCGGGGGGGAGCGGGGAGCTGTTTTTT.

This clonotype has just a few counts. The chain carries TRBV28 and TRBJ2-1; 10 bases fit TRBD2. V dropped 8 bases and J dropped 4; count of bases not matched to a gene: 5. Germline V gene lookup returns CDR1 MDHEN and CDR2 SYDVKM. This CDR3 contains 14 residues. CDR3 amino acids: CASGTSGEYNEQFF. In DNA form, the CDR3 reads TGTGCCAGCGGCACTAGCGGGGAATACAATGAGCAGTTCTTC.

There are a few counts of this clonotype. The chain links TRBV20-1 to TRBJ2-1; either TRBD1 or TRBD2 may supply D (6 bases each). This CDR3 is 17 amino acids long. Germline values: CDR1 DFQATT, CDR2 SNEGSKA (reference sequence). V lost 5 bases, J lost 7 bases, and 27 bases lay in between. This CDR3 is CSADPGASVNRWNEQFF. In nucleotides, the CDR3 is TGCAGTGCTGACCCGGGGGCTAGCGTTAACCGTTGGAATGAGCAGTTCTTC.

This clonotype was seen more than once but under ten times. The rearrangement joins TRBV12-3 or TRBV12-4 to TRBJ2-1; 7 nucleotides match TRBD2. This CDR3 contains 16 residues. V was pared by 1 base and J by 2 bases, with 5 bases of the junction left unmatched. This chain's CDR3 is CASSLVPAGTYNEQFF. The CDR3 DNA reads as TGTGCCAGCAGTTTAGTACCAGCGGGGACCTACAATGAGCAGTTCTTC.

This clonotype was detected only a few times. The gene calls are TRBV12-3 or TRBV12-4 and TRBJ1-6, with 9 bases aligning to TRBD1. The V segment lost 8 bases and the J segment 6 bases; nucleotides outside the gene matches: 11. The CDR3 consists of 16 residues. The DNA for the CDR3 is TGTGCCAGCTCCCCCTGGGGACAGGGTCTTAATTCACCCCTCCACTTT. Amino acid sequence: CASSPWGQGLNSPLHF.

This clonotype was counted between two and nine times. The J gene is TRBJ1-2, the V gene TRBV27, with D hard to call. Trimming removed 6 bases at V and 4 bases at J, with 15 bases between. Germline CDR1 MNHEY, CDR2 SMNVEV (reference sequence). The CDR3 has 14 amino acids. CDR3 region: CASSPHSDSYGYTF. CDR3 in DNA: TGTGCCAGCAGCCCTCACAGTGACTCCTATGGCTACACCTTC.

The gene calls are TRBV29-1 and TRBJ1-1, with D possibly being TRBD1 (6 bases). The V and J ends lost 6 bases and 4 bases respectively, with 15 bases between them. The CDR3 has 13 amino acids. Germline assignment: CDR1 SQVTM and CDR2 ANQGSEA. The CDR3 coding sequence is TGCAGCGTACACAGGGAGATTGGCACTGAAGCTTTCTTT. Translation gives CSVHREIGTEAFF.

This sequence joins TRBV25-1 and TRBJ2-7; 7 positions agree with TRBD1. The germline V gene has CDR1 MGHDK and CDR2 SYGVNS. V lost 4 bases and J lost 4; bases outside the gene matches: 4. This CDR3 spans 13 amino acids. The CDR3 spells CASSGHRGYEQYF. DNA for the CDR3: TGTGCCAGCAGTGGACACAGGGGTTACGAGCAGTACTTC.

This clonotype was observed a few times. The rearrangement joins TRBV12-3 or TRBV12-4 to TRBJ2-1, with D unresolved. V lost 3 bases to trimming and J lost 5 bases, with 14 bases between them. This CDR3 has 15 residues. The CDR3: CASSFRLPNNNEQFF. DNA of the CDR3: TGTGCCAGCAGTTTTCGACTCCCCAACAACAATGAGCAGTTCTTC.

This clonotype was observed a few times. The chain has TRBV5-4 and TRBJ2-5; D tentatively fits TRBD1 or TRBD2 (6 bases each). V was shortened by 5 bases and J by 2 bases, with 25 bases between the two germline ends. Germline CDR1 is SGHNT and CDR2 is YYREEE (reference sequence). This CDR3 has 18 amino acids. The CDR3: CASRPQSSRGQGQETQYF. CDR3 sequence (DNA): TGTGCCAGCAGGCCCCAATCCTCCCGGGGGCAGGGACAAGAGACCCAGTACTTC.

This clonotype was picked up a small number of times. V and J are TRBV5-8 and TRBJ2-1; D perhaps matches TRBD2 (6 bases). The CDR3 loop spans 15 amino acids. Germline values: CDR1 SGHTS, CDR2 YDEGEE. V was cut by 4 bases and J by 1 base, with 12 bases left in between. The CDR3 DNA reads as TGTGCCAGCAGCGGGGGACTCGTTTCCTACAATGAGCAGTTCTTC. This sequence encodes CASSGGLVSYNEQFF. Complete variable domain (other parts from reference TRBV5-8 and TRBJ2-1): EAGVTQSPTHLIKTRGQQATLRCSPISGHTSVYWYQQALGLGLQFLLWYDEGEERNRGNFPPRFSGRQFPNYSSELNVNALELEDSALYLCASSGGLVSYNEQFFGPGTRLTVL.

This clonotype was seen many times. This sequence joins TRBV29-1 and TRBJ1-2; 7 nucleotides match TRBD1. Germline V gives CDR1 SQVTM, CDR2 ANQGSEA. With V trimmed by 3 bases and J by 5 bases, 6 bases remained unmatched. The CDR3 runs 13 residues. The CDR3: CSVEAAGGYGYTF. CDR3 sequence (DNA): TGCAGCGTTGAGGCGGCAGGGGGATATGGCTACACCTTC.

V and J are TRBV24-1 and TRBJ2-3, with D possibly being TRBD2 (5 bases). CDR1 and CDR2 (germline): KGHDR, SFDVKD. Deletions cut 3 bases from V and 2 bases from J, with 11 bases between. The CDR3 loop spans 15 amino acids. CDR3 coding DNA: TGTGCCACCAGTGATCCTGGACTGCACACAGATACGCAGTATTTT. This codes for CATSDPGLHTDTQYF.

This clonotype was seen a few times. The gene calls are TRBV27 and TRBJ2-7, with a tentative D call TRBD1 (6 bases). The CDR3 runs 15 residues. CDR1 and CDR2 from the germline V gene are MNHEY and SMNVEV (reference sequence). Trimming left V 4 bases short and J 3 bases short, with 16 bases between. The CDR3, as DNA: TGTGCCAGCAGTTCCCCTGGAAGGGGGTTCTACGAGCAGTACTTC. It yields the protein CASSSPGRGFYEQYF.

The rearrangement uses TRBV20-1 and TRBJ1-1, with no clear D. The CDR3 loop spans 11 amino acids. Trimming took off 2 bases at V and 8 bases at J, with 9 bases between the two ends. CDR1 is DFQATT, CDR2 SNEGSKA, per germline (reference sequence). The CDR3 spells CSARNILEAFF. The CDR3 DNA reads as TGCAGTGCTAGAAATATCCTCGAAGCTTTCTTT.

This clonotype was counted only a few times. The chain has TRBV12-3 or TRBV12-4 and TRBJ1-4, with D tentatively TRBD1 (6 bases). With 0 bases removed from V and 7 bases from J, the gap between germline ends came to 15 bases. This CDR3 has 16 residues. DNA for the CDR3: TGTGCCAGCAGTTTAGCCATTATTGGGGGCGTTGAAAAACTGTTTTTT. Its translation is CASSLAIIGGVEKLFF.

A few counts support this clonotype. The chain recombines TRBV5-4 with TRBJ1-1; D is unclear. The germline CDR1 and CDR2 sequences are SGHNT and YYREEE (reference sequence). The CDR3 contains 13 residues. The V gene lost 6 bases and the J gene lost 4 bases, with 13 bases spanning the gap. For the CDR3, the DNA is TGTGCCAGCATGCCTGAGGGAGTCACTGAAGCTTTCTTT. It specifies CASMPEGVTEAFF.

The chain joins TRBV4-1 to TRBJ2-5, with 9 bases lining up with TRBD2. Per the germline V gene, CDR1 is MGHRA and CDR2 is YSYEKL. The CDR3 has 13 residues. V lost 5 bases to trimming and J lost 4 bases; unmatched junction nucleotides: 2. CDR3 loop: CASSKGLAETQYF. CDR3 in DNA: TGCGCCAGCAGCAAGGGACTAGCAGAGACCCAGTACTTC.

This chain uses TRBV18 with TRBJ2-7; 8 positions match TRBD1. J lost 2 bases, V lost 6 bases, and 3 bases had no gene match. The germline V gene has CDR1 KGHSH and CDR2 LQKENI. The CDR3 spans 13 residues. The CDR3, as DNA: TGTGCCAGCTCGGCGGGACAGGCCTACGAGCAGTACTTC. Its protein product is CASSAGQAYEQYF.

The gene calls are TRBV13 and TRBJ2-7; 7 nucleotides match TRBD2. The CDR3 loop spans 15 amino acids. V gave up 0 bases and J gave up 4 bases; unmatched junction bases: 6. CDR1 is PRHDT and CDR2 is FYEKMQ in the germline V gene (reference sequence). The CDR3 nucleotides read TGTGCCAGCAGCTTAGGCGCAGCGGGGAGGTACGAGCAGTACTTC. Translation: CASSLGAAGRYEQYF.

This clonotype has more than one count but fewer than ten. V gene TRBV6-2 or TRBV6-3 combines with J gene TRBJ1-1, with TRBD1 matching over 8 bases. This CDR3 comprises 16 residues. Trimming at V came to 2 bases and at J to 0 bases, leaving 5 bases not matched to a gene. The germline V gene has CDR1 MNHEY and CDR2 SVGEGT. In nucleotides, the CDR3 is TGTGCCAGCAGTTACGGGCAGGGGGCCCTGAACACTGAAGCTTTCTTT. Translation: CASSYGQGALNTEAFF.

Here the CDR3 reads CASSFTGTGEKTQYF. CDR3 DNA sequence: TGTGCCAGCAGCTTTACCGGGACAGGGGAAAAGACCCAGTACTTC. V is TRBV7-9 and J is TRBJ2-5; 10 nucleotides line up with TRBD1. V shed 3 bases and J 6 bases; nucleotides not matched to a gene: 7. There are 15 residues in the CDR3. Germline CDR1 SEHNR, CDR2 FQNEAQ (reference sequence).

This clonotype was counted a single time. The chain couples TRBV24-1 to TRBJ2-3; no definite D call. Germline CDR1 is KGHDR and CDR2 is SFDVKD. This CDR3 has 13 residues. V dropped 3 bases and J dropped 4 bases, with 7 bases sitting between them. The CDR3 region is CATSDGPSDTQYF. CDR3 DNA: TGTGCCACCAGTGATGGTCCATCAGATACGCAGTATTTT.

This clonotype has a handful of counts. This chain connects TRBV5-1 to TRBJ2-6; D remains unclear. The CDR3 runs to 15 residues. Per the germline V gene, CDR1 is SGHRS and CDR2 is YFSETQ. Deletions cut 1 base from V and 2 bases from J, with 7 bases between. The CDR3 DNA is TGCGCCAGCAGCTTGCCGGAACCTGGGGCCAACGTCCTGACTTTC. This sequence encodes CASSLPEPGANVLTF.

This rearrangement joins TRBV12-3 or TRBV12-4 to TRBJ2-2, with 11 positions matching TRBD2. V shed 1 base and J 4 bases; nucleotides not matched to a gene: 2. The CDR3 spans 16 residues. As DNA, the CDR3 is TGTGCCAGCAGTTTAGTAGCGGGGGGGACCACCGGGGAGCTGTTTTTT. Its protein product is CASSLVAGGTTGELFF.

This chain connects TRBV20-1 to TRBJ1-1; 8 bases match TRBD1. The V and J ends lost 0 bases and 4 bases, in that order; junction bases with no gene match: 4. The CDR3 contains 14 residues. Looked up from germline, CDR1 is DFQATT and CDR2 is SNEGSKA (reference sequence). CDR3 coding DNA: TGCAGTGCTAGAGAGGGAACAGGGGGCACTGAAGCTTTCTTT. This translates into CSAREGTGGTEAFF.

The chain carries TRBV6-1 and TRBJ1-5, with D possibly matching TRBD1 (5 bases). The CDR3 contains 14 residues. Germline CDR1 reads MNHNS; CDR2 reads SASEGT. Trimming pared 4 bases from V and 5 bases from J, leaving 12 bases between. The CDR3 nucleotides read TGTGCCAGCAGTGGGGGTGGGGGATATCAGCCCCAGCATTTT. Translated: CASSGGGGYQPQHF.

This rearrangement joins TRBV11-1 to TRBJ1-3, with D hard to call. CDR1 and CDR2 (germline): SGHAT, FQDESV (reference sequence). With 2 bases removed from V and 8 bases from J, the gap between germline ends came to 16 bases. This CDR3 spans 15 amino acids. The CDR3 coding sequence is TGTGCCAGCAGCTTACCGGCAGTCGGGCTGGACACCATATATTTT. Its protein is CASSLPAVGLDTIYF.

This clonotype was detected only a few times. J is TRBJ2-3 and V is TRBV2; possibly TRBD1 for D (6 bases). The CDR3 sequence is 14 residues long. Germline V gene lookup returns CDR1 SNHLY and CDR2 FYNNEI. V lost 7 bases to trimming and J lost 2 bases, with 13 bases between them. The CDR3 DNA reads as TGTGCCAGCAACTCACAGGGATCCACAGATACGCAGTATTTT. This sequence encodes CASNSQGSTDTQYF. Full variable domain (outside the CDR3, taken from reference TRBV2 and TRBJ2-3): EPEVTQTPSHQVTQMGQEVILRCVPISNHLYFYWYRQILGQKVEFLVSFYNNEISEKSEIFDDQFSVERPDGSNFTLKIRSTKLEDSAMYFCASNSQGSTDTQYFGPGTRLTVL.